The clone carrying this T cell receptor (beta chain) occurred once. Its antigen is still unknown. The source of the sample is a study of early T cells in non-severe SARS-CoV-2 infection. The overall study: Unsorted whole blood bulk RNA was sequenced, with unpaired chains. Regarding the study as a whole: Sequences matched to VDJdb favored anti-spike CD8 responses, while private and CD4 specificities were missed.

Germline CDR1 DFQATT, CDR2 SNEGSKA (reference sequence). The CDR3 is 13 residues long. J was trimmed by 3 bases and V by 2 bases; bases with no gene match: 4. Researchers tagged individual cDNA molecules with unique molecular identifiers. Using its own MiXCR run on the 5' RACE reads, TCRdb lists one record per CDR3 protein. The table lists some 30,000 distinct CDR3 sequences, 3.5% to 5.5% of them singletons, with approximately 5.4% in the top ten. V is TRBV20-1 and J is TRBJ2-7; 7 bases map to TRBD2. The sequence came from an adult who was a healthcare worker with PCR-confirmed SARS-CoV-2 infection or an uninfected control (not recorded which). This material consisted of whole blood, taken at baseline. In DNA, the CDR3 is TGCAGTGCTAGACTAGCGGAAAACTACGAGCAGTACTTC. Translated: CSARLAENYEQYF.